This T cell receptor (beta chain) appears in the sequencing data of a study of blood T cell repertoires in COVID-19. About the study: Acute and convalescent COVID-19 specimens originated in the United States, Italy and Spain. Nucleic acid was either cDNA or gDNA, and it came from T cells, B-cell-depleted T cells, or PBMCs.

As originally analysed: For nucleated cells, counts were estimated from reference gene primer amplification. Method: immunoSEQ multiplex PCR; TCRdb's copy keeps in-frame clones and lacks some. The DNA gave D and trimming, while V, J and clone size come from that table. The sample lists 150,000 or so clones, around 89% occurring once. The CDR3 consists of 15 residues. Trimming pared 6 bases from V and 4 bases from J, leaving 16 bases between. CDR1 is WSHSY, CDR2 SAAADI, per germline. Sequences were obtained from peripheral blood. V is TRBV10-2 and J is TRBJ2-1; tentatively, D is TRBD1 (6 bases). This clonotype originated in a woman aged 40 to 50 with acute or convalescent COVID-19. In DNA form, the CDR3 reads TGCGCCAGCAGCCTCCGTCAGGGGTCTTACAATGAGCAGTTCTTC. The encoded protein is CASSLRQGSYNEQFF.